Shown below are 17 T cell receptor beta chains from a single sample sequenced in a study of T cell repertoires in cytomegalovirus infection (dated by TCRdb to between 2019 and 2020). These TCRs are of unknown antigen specificity. In light of the paper, this sample's treatment or condition label describes: in vitro stimulation with specific CMV peptide epitopes to enrich CMV-specific T cells. Sequenced using an Illumina HiSeq 1500. TCRdb reworked the public reads: Q25 trimming with fastp, MiXCR clone assembly, productive beta chains retained. Every entry covers one CDR3 protein and lists the most common genes and DNA from its rows. Within this sample are around 100,000 distinct CDR3 sequences, with over 30% of them counted one time only. Roughly 40% of the sample is in the top ten clones. The sequences come from CD8+ T cells from cultured PBMCs, collected from culture after CMV antigen stimulation. Receptor source: a human donor in good health (CMV status not recorded). Some clones in this sample may be carry-over from other donors' samples.

The rearrangement links TRBV27 to TRBJ2-1; the match to TRBD2 covers 9 bases. Per the germline V gene, CDR1 is MNHEY and CDR2 is SMNVEV (reference sequence). Germline trimming cut 5 bases from V and 7 bases from J; bases unmatched to any gene: 9. This CDR3 comprises 15 residues. Here the CDR3 DNA reads TGTGCCAGCAGTCACTATGCGGGGGGGCGGAATGAGCAGTTCTTC. It translates to CASSHYAGGRNEQFF.

This clonotype has at least ten counts. The V call is TRBV7-2, the J call TRBJ2-7, with 7 positions matching TRBD1. Germline trimming cut 1 base from V and 3 bases from J; bases unmatched to any gene: 3. This CDR3 has 14 residues. CDR1 and CDR2 (germline): SGHTA, FQGNSA. CDR3 protein: CASSLGQGGYEQYF. The CDR3 nucleotides are TGTGCCAGCAGCTTAGGACAGGGCGGCTACGAGCAGTACTTC.

This clonotype was observed many times. The rearrangement links TRBV6-1 to TRBJ2-7, with unresolved D. The CDR3 has 14 residues. Germline lookup yields CDR1 MNHNS and CDR2 SASEGT. With 5 bases removed from V and 1 base from J, the gap between germline ends came to 12 bases. The CDR3 here is CASSQPESSYEQYF. The CDR3 DNA reads TGTGCCAGCAGTCAACCAGAGTCGTCCTACGAGCAGTACTTC.

In this sample, this clonotype turned up a few times. V and J are TRBV12-3 or TRBV12-4 and TRBJ1-1, with unresolved D. V dropped 2 bases and J dropped 1 base, with 5 bases sitting between them. The CDR3 totals 13 residues. The CDR3 protein is CASSLPGNTEAFF. The CDR3 DNA reads TGTGCCAGCAGTTTACCGGGGAACACTGAAGCTTTCTTT.

This clonotype appeared a few times. The V and J genes are TRBV6-5 and TRBJ2-4; D gene uncertain. The CDR3 totals 14 residues. Germline-derived CDR1 and CDR2 are MNHEY and SVGAGI. Trimming took off 4 bases at V and 0 bases at J, with 7 bases between the two ends. The CDR3 DNA is TGTGCCAGCAGTTCCCCCCTAGCCAAAAACATTCAGTACTTC. Translating it yields CASSSPLAKNIQYF.

This clonotype has a handful of counts. The V call is TRBV7-6, the J call TRBJ2-3; possible D gene TRBD1, 6 bases. The CDR3 length is 16 residues. The V gene lost 5 bases and the J gene lost 1 base, with 16 bases spanning the gap. Germline CDR1 SGHVS, CDR2 FNYEAQ. CDR3 residues: CASSRGQFGGTDTQYF. The DNA of the CDR3 is TGTGCCAGCAGCAGGGGACAATTCGGAGGCACAGATACGCAGTATTTT.

The chain couples TRBV15 to TRBJ2-6, with 7 bases aligning to TRBD1. CDR3 length equals 17 residues. Trimming removed 0 bases from V and 4 bases from J; junction bases left unmatched: 6. Germline V gives CDR1 LNHNV, CDR2 YYDKDF (reference sequence). The CDR3 DNA follows: TGTGCCACCAGCAGAGAGAAGGGGGCGCCCGGGGCCAACGTCCTGACTTTC. This codes for CATSREKGAPGANVLTF.

This chain joins TRBV7-9 and TRBJ1-1; D unclear. From germline, CDR1 is SEHNR and CDR2 FQNEAQ (reference sequence). The germline V and J ends were trimmed by 4 bases and 1 base, with 10 bases remaining between them. This CDR3 has 14 residues. The CDR3 sequence is CASSSGASNTEAFF. The CDR3 DNA reads as TGTGCCAGCAGCTCGGGAGCCTCGAACACTGAAGCTTTCTTT.

The rearrangement links TRBV27 to TRBJ1-1, with a possible D match to TRBD1 (5 bases). The CDR3 is made up of 14 amino acids. Germline-derived CDR1 and CDR2 are MNHEY and SMNVEV (reference sequence). Trimming removed 6 bases from V and 0 bases from J, with 11 bases in between. The CDR3 loop reads CASRPSGLNTEAFF. For the CDR3, the DNA is TGTGCCAGCAGGCCCTCAGGGCTGAACACTGAAGCTTTCTTT.

In the case of this clonotype: One junction end disagrees with the germline gene, perhaps due to a read error. V and J are TRBV12-3 or TRBV12-4 and TRBJ1-1; 7 bases match TRBD1. The CDR3 consists of 15 residues. In DNA form, the CDR3 reads TGTGCCAGCAGTTCCCGACAGGGCCGGGGCACTGCAGCTTTCTTT. Translated: CASSSRQGRGTAAFF.

The DNA for the CDR3 is TGTGCCACCAGCGAGGGGAGCAGGGGAACTAATGAAAAACTGTTTTTT. Residues: CATSEGSRGTNEKLFF. The V gene is TRBV15, the J gene TRBJ1-4; D may be TRBD1 (6 bases). This CDR3 has 16 amino acids. V dropped 5 bases and J dropped 1 base, with 14 bases sitting between them. Germline V gene sequence: CDR1 LNHNV, CDR2 YYDKDF (reference sequence).

V usage is TRBV27 and J usage is TRBJ1-5, with D possibly matching TRBD1 (6 bases). V gave up 6 bases and J gave up 7 bases, with 16 bases separating them. The CDR3 has 14 amino acids. Germline CDR1 reads MNHEY; CDR2 reads SMNVEV (reference sequence). CDR3 loop: CASSLGGGQQPQHF. The CDR3 DNA is TGTGCCAGCAGCCTCGGGGGCGGGCAGCAGCCCCAGCATTTT.

The chain links TRBV6-1 to TRBJ2-3, with 10 bases that match TRBD2. This CDR3 is built from 15 residues. Per germline, CDR1 MNHNS and CDR2 SASEGT. V trimming: 2 bases; J trimming: 4 bases; junction bases outside the gene matches: 3. CDR3 sequence: CASSESGGEPDTQYF. The CDR3 DNA sequence: TGTGCCAGCAGTGAAAGCGGGGGGGAGCCAGATACGCAGTATTTT.

This chain links TRBV7-9 with TRBJ2-1, with a weak D call TRBD2 (5 bases). Trimming took off 5 bases at V and 10 bases at J, with 9 bases between the two ends. This CDR3 is built from 11 residues. Germline V gene lookup returns CDR1 SEHNR and CDR2 FQNEAQ (reference sequence). The CDR3 region is CASSPREEQFF. The DNA for the CDR3 is TGTGCCAGCAGCCCGAGGGAGGAGCAGTTCTTC.

The chain joins TRBV2 to TRBJ2-1, with D perhaps matching TRBD1 (6 bases). V lost 6 bases to trimming and J lost 0 bases, with 15 bases between them. In germline, CDR1 is SNHLY, CDR2 FYNNEI. There are 16 residues in the CDR3. DNA for the CDR3: TGTGCCAGCAGAACCCCCCAGGGGAGCTCCTACAATGAGCAGTTCTTC. This gives the protein CASRTPQGSSYNEQFF. Supplemented by reference TRBV2 and TRBJ2-1, the full variable domain reads EPEVTQTPSHQVTQMGQEVILRCVPISNHLYFYWYRQILGQKVEFLVSFYNNEISEKSEIFDDQFSVERPDGSNFTLKIRSTKLEDSAMYFCASRTPQGSSYNEQFFGPGTRLTVL.

Ten or more counts support this clonotype. The rearrangement uses TRBV20-1 and TRBJ2-4, with D perhaps given as TRBD1 or TRBD2 (6 bases each). CDR3 length equals 20 residues. Germline V CDR1 and CDR2: DFQATT, SNEGSKA (reference sequence). Deletions cut 1 base from V and 1 base from J, with 26 bases between. The DNA of the CDR3 is TGCAGTGCTAGAGCTCCGGGTGGAGGGGGTTATGCCTGGGCCAAAAACATTCAGTACTTC. Translating gives CSARAPGGGGYAWAKNIQYF.

This clonotype has a count of ten or more. The chain uses TRBV5-4 and TRBJ1-5; the D is unclear. Trimming removed 5 bases from V and 7 bases from J, with 13 bases in between. The V gene's germline CDR1 is SGHNT and CDR2 YYREEE (reference sequence). CDR3 length: 13 amino acids. The CDR3, as DNA: TGTGCCAGCAGTTTAGGTCCGGGACAGCCCCAGCATTTT. Its protein product is CASSLGPGQPQHF.